A selection of T cell receptor beta chains follows, all from one sample in a study of CD8+ T cells in alopecia areata. The method was immunoSEQ multiplex PCR; TCRdb's version includes in-frame clones alone and lacks a portion of them. This sample yields about 91,000 clones, of which nearly 45% are seen a single time; about 0.79% belongs to the top ten. Sequenced sample: CD4+ T cells sorted from blood. All receptors come from a human donor with alopecia areata. The CDR3 runs from the conserved cysteine through the conserved F or W. D genes are given only for firm matches. Part of the rows lack a size; the others show once, few, many or a class for expanded clones.

-	TRBV30	TRBJ1-2	-	CAWSLQVAGYTF	TGTGCCTGGAGCCTACAGGTGGCTGGCTACACCTTC
few	TRBV7-9	TRBJ1-6	TRBD1	CASSLETGNNSPLHF	TGTGCCAGCAGTCTAGAGACAGGGAATAATTCACCCCTCCACTTT
-	TRBV25-1	TRBJ2-2	-	CASSELGLGAGNTGELFF	TGTGCCAGCAGTGAATTGGGTTTGGGGGCCGGGAACACCGGGGAGCTGTTTTTT
-	TRBV29-1	TRBJ2-3	-	CSVEGQGGADTQYF	TGCAGCGTTGAAGGCCAGGGAGGAGCAGATACGCAGTATTTT
-	TRBV28	TRBJ2-2	-	CASRDSGHTGELFF	TGTGCCAGCCGCGACAGTGGCCACACCGGGGAGCTGTTTTTT
-	TRBV19	TRBJ2-4	-	CASSPDPPRAIQYF	TGTGCCAGTAGTCCAGACCCCCCGAGGGCCATTCAGTACTTC
-	TRBV6-5	TRBJ2-5	-	CASVPPGQETQYF	TGTGCCAGCGTCCCTCCAGGCCAAGAGACCCAGTACTTC
-	TRBV29-1	TRBJ2-2	-	CSVRSYNTGELFF	TGCAGCGTCCGCTCCTATAACACCGGGGAGCTGTTTTTT
-	TRBV30	TRBJ1-2	-	CAWSVRMVNYGYTF	TGTGCCTGGAGTGTACGGATGGTCAACTATGGCTACACCTTC
-	TRBV30	TRBJ2-7	-	CAWTRGGSLDEQYF	TGTGCCTGGACCCGAGGGGGGAGTTTGGACGAGCAGTACTTC
-	TRBV29-1	TRBJ1-1	-	CSVEEDGSGAFF	TGCAGCGTTGAGGAAGACGGTAGTGGAGCTTTCTTT
-	TRBV5-1	TRBJ2-7	TRBD1	CASSSGQAAYEQYF	TGCGCCAGCAGCTCGGGACAGGCCGCCTACGAGCAGTACTTC
-	TRBV28	TRBJ2-1	-	CASTPRSDPYEQFF	TGTGCCAGCACCCCTAGAAGCGATCCTTATGAGCAGTTCTTC
few	TRBV2	TRBJ2-7	TRBD1	CASSPGTGFAANEQYF	TGTGCCAGCAGCCCCGGGACAGGTTTCGCGGCAAACGAGCAGTACTTC
-	TRBV7-9	TRBJ2-1	TRBD2	CASRRDKAGQTYNEQFF	TGTGCCAGCAGACGAGACAAAGCGGGGCAGACCTACAATGAGCAGTTCTTC
-	TRBV7-2	TRBJ1-6	TRBD1	CASRPGQYNSPLHF	TGTGCCAGCAGACCGGGACAGTATAATTCACCCCTCCACTTT
-	TRBV30	TRBJ1-5	-	CAWSPSHLNQPQHF	TGTGCCTGGAGTCCTTCGCACCTCAATCAGCCCCAGCATTTT